This TCR beta chain was profiled in a study of cytomegalovirus exposure and HLA in healthy donors. Regarding the study as a whole: Some V segments, TRBV6-2 and TRBV6-3 among them, were indistinguishable and were therefore excluded.

The CDR3 runs to 14 residues. Trimming at V came to 8 bases and at J to 6 bases, leaving 10 bases not matched to a gene. Germline V CDR1 and CDR2: MNHEY, SMNVEV (reference sequence). With 60 Vbeta and 13 Jbeta primers, the PCR was carried out. Clones were read by immunoSEQ multiplex PCR, and TCRdb kept only the in-frame ones, dropping some. The top ten clones hold around 3% of a sample with 95,000 to 130,000 clones, approximately 9.4% of them seen once. Concerning this clone: Its antigen remains unknown.

This chain links TRBV27 with TRBJ2-5; 9 bases map to TRBD1. Source material: PBMCs. The receptor's source is a man aged 25-40 years in good health and CMV-seronegative. CDR3 protein: CASPSGTGKQTQYF. Here the CDR3 DNA reads TGTGCCAGCCCCTCCGGGACAGGGAAGCAGACCCAGTACTTC.